Listed below are T cell receptor beta chains from one sample, sequenced in a study of blood T cell repertoires in COVID-19. The protocol was immunoSEQ multiplex PCR, while the TCRdb copy is restricted to in-frame clones and leaves out a portion. The repertoire consists of 130,000 or so clones, with around nine tenths occurring once and the leading ten covering around 4.5%. Sequencing was done on a sample of peripheral blood. These receptors all stem from a man aged 55 to 70 with COVID-19, enrolled during active disease. The CDR3 runs from the conserved cysteine through the conserved F or W. The order of the fields is D gene, V gene, J gene, clone size, CDR3 protein, CDR3 DNA. D genes are given only for firm matches. Rows give clone size only sometimes, using once, few, many, or a class for an expanded clone.

D gene: TRBD1
V gene: TRBV5-1
J gene: TRBJ2-7
clone size: .
CDR3 protein: CASSSSSGTGQNEQYF
CDR3 DNA: TGCGCCAGCAGCTCAAGTTCCGGGACAGGTCAAAACGAGCAGTACTTC

D gene: .
V gene: TRBV6-5
J gene: TRBJ1-4
clone size: .
CDR3 protein: CASSLQSIPEKLFF
CDR3 DNA: TGTGCCAGCAGTTTACAGTCGATCCCTGAAAAACTGTTTTTT

D gene: .
V gene: TRBV20-1
J gene: TRBJ1-2
clone size: .
CDR3 protein: CSARDPVRYTF
CDR3 DNA: TGCAGTGCTAGAGATCCGGTTCGCTACACCTTC

D gene: .
V gene: TRBV15
J gene: TRBJ2-1
clone size: .
CDR3 protein: CATSRDRGSYNEQFF
CDR3 DNA: TGTGCCACCAGCAGAGACAGGGGCTCCTACAATGAGCAGTTCTTC

D gene: .
V gene: TRBV28
J gene: TRBJ1-1
clone size: .
CDR3 protein: CASTLPGRNTEAFF
CDR3 DNA: TGTGCCAGCACCCTTCCGGGTAGGAACACTGAAGCTTTCTTT

D gene: .
V gene: TRBV5-1
J gene: TRBJ2-7
clone size: .
CDR3 protein: CASRESGASYEQYF
CDR3 DNA: TGCGCCAGCAGGGAGTCAGGGGCTTCCTACGAGCAGTACTTC

D gene: .
V gene: TRBV5-4
J gene: TRBJ1-1
clone size: .
CDR3 protein: CASSFGQVGTEAFF
CDR3 DNA: TGTGCCAGCAGCTTTGGCCAGGTGGGCACTGAAGCTTTCTTT

D gene: .
V gene: TRBV4-1
J gene: TRBJ2-3
clone size: .
CDR3 protein: CASSPPGGTDTQYF
CDR3 DNA: TGCGCCAGCAGCCCGCCGGGAGGCACAGATACGCAGTATTTT

D gene: TRBD2
V gene: TRBV11-2
J gene: TRBJ2-7
clone size: .
CDR3 protein: CASSPAGTSDEQYF
CDR3 DNA: TGTGCCAGCAGCCCGGCCGGGACTAGCGACGAGCAGTACTTC

D gene: .
V gene: TRBV24-1
J gene: TRBJ1-5
clone size: .
CDR3 protein: CATSDPNQPQHF
CDR3 DNA: TGTGCCACCAGTGACCCAAATCAGCCCCAGCATTTT

D gene: TRBD1
V gene: TRBV30
J gene: TRBJ1-6
clone size: .
CDR3 protein: CAWSLDRGRNNSPLHF
CDR3 DNA: TGTGCCTGGAGCCTAGACAGGGGCCGCAATAATTCACCCCTCCACTTT

D gene: TRBD2
V gene: TRBV6-2/TRBV6-3
J gene: TRBJ2-5
clone size: .
CDR3 protein: CASSYISGVETQYF
CDR3 DNA: TGTGCCAGCAGTTACATTAGCGGGGTAGAGACCCAGTACTTC

D gene: .
V gene: TRBV28
J gene: TRBJ2-1
clone size: .
CDR3 protein: CASSKAGGKGYNEQFF
CDR3 DNA: TGTGCCAGCTCGAAGGCCGGGGGTAAGGGCTACAATGAGCAGTTCTTC

D gene: TRBD1
V gene: TRBV2
J gene: TRBJ2-7
clone size: .
CDR3 protein: CASRPGTGGYEQYF
CDR3 DNA: TGTGCCAGCAGGCCCGGGACAGGAGGCTACGAGCAGTACTTC

D gene: .
V gene: TRBV5-1
J gene: TRBJ2-3
clone size: .
CDR3 protein: CASSLKGGEVDTQYF
CDR3 DNA: TGCGCCAGCAGCTTGAAGGGCGGGGAGGTAGATACGCAGTATTTT

D gene: .
V gene: TRBV9
J gene: TRBJ2-7
clone size: .
CDR3 protein: CASSPHNSYEQYF
CDR3 DNA: TGTGCCAGCAGCCCCCACAATTCCTACGAGCAGTACTTC

D gene: .
V gene: TRBV21-1
J gene: TRBJ1-2
clone size: once
CDR3 protein: CARGPYYGYTF
CDR3 DNA: TGTGCCAGGGGCCCGTACTATGGCTACACCTTC

D gene: .
V gene: TRBV10-3
J gene: TRBJ1-5
clone size: .
CDR3 protein: CAISTGNQPQHF
CDR3 DNA: TGTGCCATCAGCACAGGGAATCAGCCCCAGCATTTT

D gene: TRBD1
V gene: TRBV9
J gene: TRBJ2-5
clone size: .
CDR3 protein: CASSAPRQGRYQETQYF
CDR3 DNA: TGTGCCAGCAGCGCCCCAAGACAGGGACGGTACCAAGAGACCCAGTACTTC

D gene: TRBD2
V gene: TRBV23-1
J gene: TRBJ2-7
clone size: .
CDR3 protein: CASSQSRTSGASYEQYF
CDR3 DNA: TGCGCCAGCAGTCAATCCCGGACTAGCGGGGCTTCCTACGAGCAGTACTTC

D gene: TRBD2
V gene: TRBV12-5
J gene: TRBJ2-5
clone size: .
CDR3 protein: CASGPSGQETQYF
CDR3 DNA: TGTGCTAGTGGGCCTAGCGGGCAAGAGACCCAGTACTTC